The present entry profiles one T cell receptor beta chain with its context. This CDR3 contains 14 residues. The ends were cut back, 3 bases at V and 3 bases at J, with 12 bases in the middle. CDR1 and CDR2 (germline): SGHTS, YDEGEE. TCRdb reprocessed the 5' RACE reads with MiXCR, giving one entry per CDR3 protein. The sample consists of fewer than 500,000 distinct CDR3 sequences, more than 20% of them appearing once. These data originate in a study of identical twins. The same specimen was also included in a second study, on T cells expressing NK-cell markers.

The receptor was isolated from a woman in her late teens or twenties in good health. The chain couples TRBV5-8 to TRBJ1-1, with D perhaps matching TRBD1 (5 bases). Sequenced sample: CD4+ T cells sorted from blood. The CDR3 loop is CASSYPGRYTEAFF. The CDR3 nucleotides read TGTGCCAGCAGCTACCCGGGACGGTACACTGAAGCTTTCTTT.